The rows below give T cell receptor beta chains drawn from one sample of a study of cytomegalovirus exposure and HLA in healthy donors. This table comes from immunoSEQ multiplex PCR, and its TCRdb copy is limited to in-frame clones, with some not included. The sample lists 60,000 to 80,000 clones, about 77% seen once, with 4.5% to 6% in the top ten. Sequencing was carried out using PBMCs. These receptors were taken from a young woman in good health and CMV-seronegative. Both conserved end residues are part of each CDR3. D genes are given only for firm matches. Not all rows give a size; the values are once, few, many and, for expanded clones, a class.

TGTGCCAGCAGTGAGAGAACAGGAAGTTCCACTGAAGCTTTCTTT,CASSERTGSSTEAFF,.,TRBV2,TRBJ1-1,.
TGTGCCAGCAGTTACGGGGCGGAGCAGTACTTC,CASSYGAEQYF,once,TRBV6-6,TRBJ2-7,.
TGCGCCAGCAGTGAGGGACTAGCGTACCAAGAGACCCAGTACTTC,CASSEGLAYQETQYF,.,TRBV10-2,TRBJ2-5,TRBD2
TGTGCCAGCGGAGGGACTGTCACTGAAGCTTTCTTT,CASGGTVTEAFF,few,TRBV2,TRBJ1-1,.
TGCGCCAGCAGCAAGGACAGAGCGAACACCGGGGAGCTGTTTTTT,CASSKDRANTGELFF,once,TRBV5-1,TRBJ2-2,.
TGCAGCGTTGTAGGGGCGGTAAGCTCCTACAATGAGCAGTTCTTC,CSVVGAVSSYNEQFF,.,TRBV29-1,TRBJ2-1,.
TGTGCCAGCAGCCCCAGCCCCGGGGTTAATCAGCCCCAGCATTTT,CASSPSPGVNQPQHF,few,TRBV9,TRBJ1-5,.
TGTGCCAGCACCCTAGGACAGGGGCTTGGTTTCTTT,CASTLGQGLGFF,.,TRBV28,TRBJ1-1,TRBD1
TGTGCCAGCAGCACCGGGTCCGAAGCTTTCTTT,CASSTGSEAFF,few,TRBV7-2,TRBJ1-1,.
TGTGCCGAGTCCACTCCGAACTACAATGAGCAGTTCTTC,CAESTPNYNEQFF,.,TRBV30,TRBJ2-1,.
TGTGCCAGCAGCCCTGGACTAGCGGGAGATGCAGAGACCCAGTACTTC,CASSPGLAGDAETQYF,.,TRBV4-2,TRBJ2-5,TRBD2
TGTGCCAGTCGACTAGCGGGTTTCTCCTACGAGCAGTACTTC,CASRLAGFSYEQYF,once,TRBV28,TRBJ2-7,TRBD2
TGTGCCTGGAGTCCGGGAGGCACGCAGTATTTT,CAWSPGGTQYF,.,TRBV30,TRBJ2-3,TRBD2
TGTGCCAGCAGTGAAGCTGGGACTAGCGGACCACTGGGGTATGAGCAGTTCTTC,CASSEAGTSGPLGYEQFF,once,TRBV6-1,TRBJ2-1,TRBD2
TGTGCCAGCAGTGACCAAGGACTTTCTGAGCAGTTCTTC,CASSDQGLSEQFF,.,TRBV6-4,TRBJ2-1,.
TGTGCCAGCAGAGTCTCATCGGGGAACACTGAAGCTTTCTTT,CASRVSSGNTEAFF,.,TRBV2,TRBJ1-1,.
TGTGCCATCAGTGAGAGCGGAACTCGCGGGGGCACTGAAGCTTTCTTT,CAISESGTRGGTEAFF,once,TRBV10-3,TRBJ1-1,.
TGTGCCAGCCTCCAGACAGGCGTGAACACTGAAGCTTTCTTT,CASLQTGVNTEAFF,.,TRBV19,TRBJ1-1,.
TGTGCCAGCAGCCCGACTAGCGACCAAGAGACCCAGTACTTC,CASSPTSDQETQYF,.,TRBV7-3,TRBJ2-5,TRBD2
TGTGCCAGCAGACCCGGACAGGGGCCTAATGAAAAACTGTTTTTT,CASRPGQGPNEKLFF,.,TRBV2,TRBJ1-4,TRBD1
TGCGCCAGCAGCGTCAGGGTAGGGGTACCCTACAAGGAGCAGTTCTTC,CASSVRVGVPYKEQFF,.,TRBV5-1,TRBJ2-1,.
TGTGCCAGCAGTCCCCCGGGAGGACCCCTTTACGAGCAGTACTTC,CASSPPGGPLYEQYF,.,TRBV28,TRBJ2-7,TRBD2
TGTGCCAGCAGTTACTCGGGGGGGATGAGCACAGATACGCAGTATTTT,CASSYSGGMSTDTQYF,once,TRBV6-5,TRBJ2-3,TRBD2
TGTGCCAGCAGTCACAGGGGTAGCGGGATGTTACATGAGCAGTTCTTC,CASSHRGSGMLHEQFF,.,TRBV6-6,TRBJ2-1,.
TGTGCCAGCAGTCCCCAGGGGGATACGCAGTATTTT,CASSPQGDTQYF,.,TRBV2,TRBJ2-3,.
TGTGCCAGCAGCTGGACAGGGGGCGCTGGAAACACCATATATTTT,CASSWTGGAGNTIYF,.,TRBV11-1,TRBJ1-3,TRBD1
TGCGCCAGCAGCGTCACAGGGACCCTTGAAGCTTTCTTT,CASSVTGTLEAFF,.,TRBV4-1,TRBJ1-1,.
TGTGCCAGCAGGGCACTAACGGGAGGCCCTAGGCAGTATTTT,CASRALTGGPRQYF,.,TRBV6-1,TRBJ2-3,TRBD2
TGCAGCGTTGGGGGCAGGGAATCCTACGAGCAGTACTTC,CSVGGRESYEQYF,.,TRBV29-1,TRBJ2-7,.
TGTGCCAGCAGTGAAAGGGGTAAAGGACTAGCCGGGGACGAGCAGTACTTC,CASSERGKGLAGDEQYF,.,TRBV25-1,TRBJ2-7,TRBD2
TGTGCCAGTAGTCTCCCCCCACCCAGGGTAAGCGGCTACACCTTC,CASSLPPPRVSGYTF,.,TRBV19,TRBJ1-2,.
TGTGCCAGCTCACAAGCTAATGACAGGGTCATTCAGTACTTC,CASSQANDRVIQYF,.,TRBV18,TRBJ2-4,TRBD1
TGTGCCAGCAGCTTAGCGGGACTAGCGGGAGGGAGCTCCTACAATGAGCAGTTCTTC,CASSLAGLAGGSSYNEQFF,.,TRBV7-9,TRBJ2-1,TRBD2
TGTGCCAGCAGCGTAGCAGGGAGGGCAGGCACCGGGGAGCTGTTTTTT,CASSVAGRAGTGELFF,.,TRBV9,TRBJ2-2,TRBD2
TGTGCCAGCAGTCACAATGGGGCGAGGGAGACCCAGTACTTC,CASSHNGARETQYF,.,TRBV27,TRBJ2-5,.
TGTGCCAGCGGCCCAGGGGGCGCGGGGACCGGGGAGCTGTTTTTT,CASGPGGAGTGELFF,.,TRBV28,TRBJ2-2,TRBD1
TGCGCCAGCAGTCTGGACAGGAGGAACACTGAAGCTTTCTTT,CASSLDRRNTEAFF,.,TRBV10-1,TRBJ1-1,TRBD1